These 23 T cell receptor beta chains originate from one sample sequenced in a study of T cells in Graves' hyperthyroidism and ophthalmopathy. Researchers amplified the TCR beta CDR3 regions from RNA transcripts. In the first-round RT-PCR of the TCR CDR3, the HTBI primer set was used. TCRdb redid the calling of the multiplex PCR reads with MiXCR, one entry per CDR3 protein. The data hold about 180,000 distinct CDR3 sequences, with about 18% observed a single time. Sequencing was carried out using blood. These receptor sequences come from a woman aged 45-65 years with Graves' hyperthyroidism.

J is TRBJ2-1 and V is TRBV7-2, with D unresolved. The CDR3 contains 13 residues. The germline V and J ends were trimmed by 1 base and 5 bases, with 6 bases remaining between them. Germline CDR1 reads SGHTA; CDR2 reads FQGNSA. CDR3 loop: CASSLGSHNEQFF. CDR3 coding DNA: TGTGCCAGCAGCTTAGGTTCGCACAATGAGCAGTTCTTC. The full variable domain, in which reference TRBV7-2 and TRBJ2-1 provide the parts outside the CDR3, is GAGVSQSPSNKVTEKGKDVELRCDPISGHTALYWYRQSLGQGLEFLIYFQGNSAPDKSGLPSDRFSAERTGGSVSTLTIQRTQQEDSAVYLCASSLGSHNEQFFGPGTRLTVL.

In its sample, this clonotype was seen many times. The chain employs TRBV5-1 and TRBJ1-2; TRBD1 might be the D (5 bases). The V and J ends lost 3 bases and 0 bases respectively, with 12 bases between them. CDR1 is SGHRS and CDR2 is YFSETQ in the germline V gene. This CDR3 is 15 amino acids long. For the CDR3, the DNA is TGCGCCAGCAGCTATTCCGGGACCTCTAACTATGGCTACACCTTC. It yields the protein CASSYSGTSNYGYTF. Combining the CDR3 with reference TRBV5-1 and TRBJ1-2 gives the whole variable domain KAGVTQTPRYLIKTRGQQVTLSCSPISGHRSVSWYQQTPGQGLQFLFEYFSETQRNKGNFPGRFSGRQFSNSRSEMNVSTLELGDSALYLCASSYSGTSNYGYTFGSGTRLTVV.

At least ten counts were recorded for this clonotype. This chain connects TRBV7-9 to TRBJ2-1; TRBD2 matches at 9 bases. This CDR3 spans 18 amino acids. V was clipped by 3 bases and J by 9 bases; unmatched bases: 18. Per germline, CDR1 SEHNR and CDR2 FQNEAQ (reference sequence). The CDR3 DNA sequence: TGTGCCAGCAGCTTTTCAGAGGGAGCGGGGGGCCCGGTGCCTGAGCAGTTCTTC. Its translation is CASSFSEGAGGPVPEQFF.

V usage is TRBV7-6 and J usage is TRBJ2-7; the match to TRBD2 covers 7 bases. CDR3 length: 15 residues. V gave up 0 bases and J gave up 4 bases; unmatched junction bases: 6. Germline assignment: CDR1 SGHVS and CDR2 FNYEAQ. Here the CDR3 reads CASSLAGGGGYEQYF. The CDR3 DNA reads as TGTGCCAGCAGCTTAGCGGGGGGGGGGGGGTACGAGCAGTACTTC.

On this clonotype itself: One base away lies a much larger clone, so this may be a sequencing read error. CDR3 DNA sequence: TGTGCCAGCATCTCAACAGTTTTCTATGGCTACACCTTC. Amino acids: CASISTVFYGYTF. This rearrangement joins TRBV7-9 to TRBJ1-2; D unresolved. The V end lost 7 bases, the J end lost 4 bases, and 13 bases lay between the germline ends. The germline CDR1 and CDR2 sequences are SEHNR and FQNEAQ (reference sequence). The CDR3 has 13 residues. The full variable domain, in which reference TRBV7-9 and TRBJ1-2 provide the parts outside the CDR3, is DTGVSQNPRHKITKRGQNVTFRCDPISEHNRLYWYRQTLGQGPEFLTYFQNEAQLEKSRLLSDRFSAERPKGSFSTLEIQRTEQGDSAMYLCASISTVFYGYTFGSGTRLTVV.

This clonotype was observed at least ten times. The V and J genes are TRBV12-5 and TRBJ1-2; perhaps TRBD1 as D (6 bases). The CDR3 is 12 amino acids. Trimming pared 2 bases from V and 13 bases from J, leaving 14 bases between. From germline, CDR1 is LGHNT and CDR2 FRNRAP. CDR3 coding DNA: TGTGCTAGTGGTTTGCCCAGACAGGTGCCCACCTTC. Translated, it gives CASGLPRQVPTF.

There are many counts of this clonotype. V is TRBV27 and J is TRBJ1-2; weak D call: TRBD1 (5 bases). CDR3 length: 14 amino acids. From germline, CDR1 is MNHEY and CDR2 SMNVEV (reference sequence). V was clipped by 2 bases and J by 6 bases, with 13 bases between them. This chain's CDR3 is CASSLRAGMDGYTF. The CDR3 DNA reads TGTGCCAGCAGTTTAAGGGCAGGGATGGATGGCTACACCTTC.

The gene calls are TRBV20-1 and TRBJ1-2, with D possibly matching TRBD1 (5 bases). Trimming took off 3 bases at V and 4 bases at J, with 9 bases between the two ends. The CDR3 is made up of 12 amino acids. Per the germline V gene, CDR1 is DFQATT and CDR2 is SNEGSKA (reference sequence). The CDR3 here is CSASEGIYGYTF. The CDR3 nucleotides are TGCAGTGCTAGTGAGGGGATCTATGGCTACACCTTC.

This clonotype has a count of ten or more. The chain combines TRBV9 with TRBJ2-1, with unresolved D. The CDR3 is 13 amino acids. V dropped 4 bases and J dropped 8 bases, with 13 bases sitting between them. Germline assignment: CDR1 SGDLS and CDR2 YYNGEE. The CDR3 DNA sequence: TGTGCCAGCAGCCCGACTCCAACCCATGAGCAGTTCTTC. This sequence encodes CASSPTPTHEQFF.

This clonotype occurred many times. The chain carries TRBV19 and TRBJ2-3; no reliable D call. This CDR3 is 13 amino acids long. Germline CDR1 and CDR2: LNHDA and SQIVND (reference sequence). The V and J ends lost 8 bases and 2 bases respectively, with 11 bases between them. The CDR3 bases are TGTGCCAGTTCGAACTCCGACACAGATACGCAGTATTTT. Translation: CASSNSDTDTQYF. Full variable domain (rest looked up from reference TRBV19 and TRBJ2-3): DGGITQSPKYLFRKEGQNVTLSCEQNLNHDAMYWYRQDPGQGLRLIYYSQIVNDFQKGDIAEGYSVSREKKESFPLTVTSAQKNPTAFYLCASSNSDTDTQYFGPGTRLTVL.

At least ten counts were recorded for this clonotype. This sequence joins TRBV6-2 or TRBV6-3 and TRBJ2-5; D gene unclear. Trimming pared 3 bases from V and 5 bases from J, leaving 10 bases between. CDR3 length: 13 amino acids. CDR1 and CDR2 from the germline V gene are MNHEY and SVGEGT. The CDR3 coding sequence is TGTGCCAGCAGTTATTGGGCTCCGGAGACCCAGTACTTC. It is translated as CASSYWAPETQYF.

This clonotype occurred a few times. This rearrangement joins TRBV18 to TRBJ1-2; no firm D call. V was pared by 2 bases and J by 2 bases, with 15 bases between. Per the germline V gene, CDR1 is KGHSH and CDR2 is LQKENI. The CDR3 is 16 residues long. In DNA form, the CDR3 reads TGTGCCAGCTCACCAACATTGGGTGGAGGGAACTATGGCTACACCTTC. This gives the protein CASSPTLGGGNYGYTF.

This clonotype came up many times. The V call is TRBV11-1, the J call TRBJ1-2, with TRBD1 identical over 10 bases. The V and J ends lost 7 bases and 2 bases, in that order; junction bases with no gene match: 7. This CDR3 has 15 amino acids. Germline V gives CDR1 SGHAT, CDR2 FQDESV (reference sequence). CDR3 protein: CASNSPGQGNYGYTF. CDR3 DNA: TGTGCCAGCAACTCCCCGGGACAGGGGAACTATGGCTACACCTTC. Together with reference TRBV11-1 and TRBJ1-2, the CDR3 gives the full variable domain: EAEVAQSPRYKITEKSQAVAFWCDPISGHATLYWYRQILGQGPELLVQFQDESVVDDSQLPKDRFSAERLKGVDSTLKIQPAELGDSAMYLCASNSPGQGNYGYTFGSGTRLTVV.

This clonotype was seen repeatedly, ten times or more. This sequence joins TRBV6-1 and TRBJ1-3; D remains ambiguous. This CDR3 comprises 16 residues. Trimming removed 6 bases from V and 0 bases from J, with 15 bases in between. CDR1 and CDR2 from the germline V gene are MNHNS and SASEGT. The CDR3 reads CASSHGIESSGNTIYF. For the CDR3, the DNA is TGTGCCAGCAGCCACGGGATCGAATCCTCTGGAAACACCATATATTTT.

This clonotype was detected only a few times. V usage is TRBV20-1 and J usage is TRBJ2-3, with 10 nucleotides matching TRBD2. CDR3 length: 16 amino acids. Germline trimming cut 1 base from V and 4 bases from J; bases unmatched to any gene: 8. Germline V lookup: CDR1 DFQATT, CDR2 SNEGSKA (reference sequence). This CDR3 reads CSARALSGGAADTQYF. The CDR3 coding sequence is TGCAGTGCTAGAGCTTTAAGCGGGGGGGCCGCAGATACGCAGTATTTT.

At least ten counts were recorded for this clonotype. The chain combines TRBV7-9 with TRBJ1-1; D remains unclear. The CDR3 has 13 residues. Germline V gene lookup returns CDR1 SEHNR and CDR2 FQNEAQ (reference sequence). V was shortened by 4 bases and J by 1 base, with 7 bases between the two germline ends. As DNA, the CDR3 is TGTGCCAGCAGCTGGGGTTCGAACACTGAAGCTTTCTTT. It codes for CASSWGSNTEAFF.

This clonotype was detected many times. The rearrangement uses TRBV6-1 and TRBJ2-3; 9 bases line up with TRBD2. The CDR3 is made up of 16 amino acids. The germline gives CDR1 MNHNS, CDR2 SASEGT. The junction had 9 bases not matched to a gene; V was cut back by 6 bases and J by 2 bases. The CDR3 sequence is CASRSTSGGLTDTQYF. CDR3 in DNA: TGTGCCAGCAGATCGACTAGCGGTGGCCTCACAGATACGCAGTATTTT.

This clonotype was counted ten times or more. The rearrangement joins TRBV7-3 to TRBJ2-7; tentatively, D is TRBD2 (5 bases). The CDR3 has 14 residues. CDR1 is SGHTA, CDR2 FQGTGA, per germline. The V end was cut by 2 bases, the J end by 1 base, with 9 bases between. The CDR3 loop is CASSLGRGSYEQYF. The CDR3 region has the DNA TGTGCCAGCAGCTTAGGGCGCGGGTCCTACGAGCAGTACTTC.

This clonotype was seen repeatedly, ten times or more. This chain links TRBV6-2 or TRBV6-3 with TRBJ2-3; D is perhaps TRBD1 or TRBD2 (6 bases each). Germline V gene sequence: CDR1 MNHEY, CDR2 SVGEGT. The ends were cut back, 7 bases at V and 2 bases at J, with 16 bases in the middle. The CDR3 consists of 15 residues. CDR3 loop: CASTIQGGHTDTQYF. In DNA, the CDR3 is TGTGCCAGCACCATACAAGGGGGGCACACAGATACGCAGTATTTT.

This clonotype was observed many times. J is TRBJ1-1 and V is TRBV18, with unresolved D. Trimming took 4 bases from V and 1 from J, leaving 10 bases between them. The CDR3 length is 14 residues. Germline CDR1 is KGHSH and CDR2 is LQKENI. DNA of the CDR3: TGTGCCAGCTCACTTCTGGACGGGAACACTGAAGCTTTCTTT. It is translated as CASSLLDGNTEAFF.

In its sample, this clonotype was seen many times. This chain links TRBV28 with TRBJ2-1; 14 bases match TRBD2. Germline loops: CDR1 MDHEN, CDR2 SYDVKM. The CDR3 has 15 amino acids. V gave up 6 bases and J gave up 6 bases; unmatched junction bases: 4. Written as DNA, the CDR3 is TGTGCCAGCAGGCCGACTAGCGGGGGGGCCAATGAGCAGTTCTTC. Translation: CASRPTSGGANEQFF.

This clonotype has at least ten counts. The chain couples TRBV5-1 to TRBJ1-3; D unresolved. The V gene's germline CDR1 is SGHRS and CDR2 YFSETQ. The CDR3 contains 13 residues. V lost 3 bases, J lost 0 bases, and 4 bases lay in between. This CDR3 is CASSWDSGNTIYF. CDR3 coding DNA: TGCGCCAGCAGCTGGGACTCTGGAAACACCATATATTTT.

This CDR3 reads CASSPDPLTFGRRNTEAFF. CDR3 sequence (DNA): TGTGCCAGCTCACCCGACCCCCTTACTTTCGGACGGAGAAACACTGAAGCTTTCTTT. The chain couples TRBV18 to TRBJ1-1; D gene ambiguous. Germline V gene data show CDR1 as KGHSH and CDR2 as LQKENI. V was clipped by 3 bases and J by 2 bases, with 25 bases between them. The CDR3 is 19 residues long.